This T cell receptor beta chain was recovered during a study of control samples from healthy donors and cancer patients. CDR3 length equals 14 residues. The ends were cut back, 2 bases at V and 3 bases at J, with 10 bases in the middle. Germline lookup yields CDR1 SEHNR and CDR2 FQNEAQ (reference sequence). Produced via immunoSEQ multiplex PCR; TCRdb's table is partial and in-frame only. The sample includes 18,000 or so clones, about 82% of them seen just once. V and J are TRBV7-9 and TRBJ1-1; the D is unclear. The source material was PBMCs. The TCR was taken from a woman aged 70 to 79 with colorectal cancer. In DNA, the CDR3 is TGTGCCAGCAGCTTACCGGGAAGTTACACTGAAGCTTTCTTT. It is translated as CASSLPGSYTEAFF.